This entry describes one T cell receptor beta chain. Its specificity is not known. Unique molecular identifiers tagged the TCR beta cDNA libraries. One entry per CDR3 protein results from TCRdb running MiXCR on the PCR reads. The sample contains under 650,000 distinct CDR3 sequences, roughly 46% of which appear only once. The V segment lost 6 bases and the J segment 3 bases; nucleotides outside the gene matches: 8. The CDR3 is made up of 15 amino acids. The data originate from a study of post-analysis software for immune sequencing data. Study-level findings and limits: Five TRBV segments, including TRBV5-6, TRBV5-1 and TRBV20-1, were more frequent in patients than controls.

J is TRBJ1-2 and V is TRBV12-3 or TRBV12-4; 9 positions match TRBD1. This receptor was identified in a girl between 5 and 17 years old with multiple sclerosis. The sequenced material came from blood. In nucleotides, the CDR3 is TGTGCCAGCAGCGTATCTCGGACAGGGGACTATGGCTACACCTTC. Translating it yields CASSVSRTGDYGYTF.